This is a list of T cell receptor beta chains from one sample in a study of T cells in Graves' hyperthyroidism and ophthalmopathy. TCRdb reanalysed the multiplex PCR reads using MiXCR and keeps one entry per CDR3 protein. The sample shows approximately 690,000 distinct CDR3 sequences, about 14% of them seen only once. Sequencing used blood. These receptor sequences come from a woman aged 50 to 60 with Graves' ophthalmopathy. The CDR3 runs from the conserved cysteine through the conserved F or W. The order of the fields is D gene, V gene, clone size, J gene, CDR3 protein, CDR3 DNA. The D gene is left open where the match is weak. A clone size is listed for some rows: how often the clone was seen (once, few, many), or a class if it is expanded.

d_gene: NA; v_gene: TRBV12-3/TRBV12-4; abundance: NA; j_gene: TRBJ2-2; CDR3aa: CASSRSLGPGELFF; CDR3nt: TGTGCCAGCAGTAGATCTCTAGGTCCCGGGGAGCTGTTTTTT
d_gene: NA; v_gene: TRBV20-1; abundance: many; j_gene: TRBJ2-5; CDR3aa: CSARLGSQETQYF; CDR3nt: TGCAGTGCTAGGTTAGGATCACAAGAGACCCAGTACTTC
d_gene: NA; v_gene: TRBV20-1; abundance: NA; j_gene: TRBJ1-5; CDR3aa: CSASSGLGQPQHF; CDR3nt: TGCAGTGCTAGCAGTGGGCTCGGACAGCCCCAGCATTTT
d_gene: TRBD1; v_gene: TRBV28; abundance: many; j_gene: TRBJ2-2; CDR3aa: CASSFLRTMGQGTGELFF; CDR3nt: TGTGCCAGCAGTTTTCTTCGGACGATGGGACAGGGGACCGGGGAGCTGTTTTTT
d_gene: NA; v_gene: TRBV29-1; abundance: few; j_gene: TRBJ2-7; CDR3aa: CSVPSGGGGGLAVYEQYF; CDR3nt: TGCAGCGTGCCGAGCGGAGGGGGAGGAGGTCTAGCGGTCTACGAGCAGTACTTC
d_gene: NA; v_gene: TRBV12-3/TRBV12-4; abundance: few; j_gene: TRBJ2-1; CDR3aa: CASSGWDNEQFF; CDR3nt: TGTGCCAGCAGCGGTTGGGACAATGAGCAGTTCTTC
d_gene: TRBD1; v_gene: TRBV27; abundance: NA; j_gene: TRBJ2-7; CDR3aa: CASTAGQGDSYEQYF; CDR3nt: TGTGCCAGCACCGCGGGACAGGGGGACTCCTACGAGCAGTACTTC
d_gene: NA; v_gene: TRBV6-2/TRBV6-3; abundance: NA; j_gene: TRBJ2-7; CDR3aa: CASSYSRTDFFYEQYF; CDR3nt: TGTGCCAGCAGTTACTCGCGGACAGACTTCTTCTACGAGCAGTACTTC
d_gene: TRBD2; v_gene: TRBV27; abundance: NA; j_gene: TRBJ2-1; CDR3aa: CASSTTSGRAAEQFF; CDR3nt: TGTGCCAGCAGTACTACTAGCGGGAGGGCGGCGGAGCAGTTCTTC
d_gene: NA; v_gene: TRBV20-1; abundance: many; j_gene: TRBJ2-1; CDR3aa: CSARDLGGPYNEQFF; CDR3nt: TGCAGTGCTAGAGATCTAGGAGGGCCTTACAATGAGCAGTTCTTC
d_gene: TRBD2; v_gene: TRBV6-5; abundance: few; j_gene: TRBJ2-1; CDR3aa: CASSYSLGLANNEQFF; CDR3nt: TGTGCCAGCAGTTACTCGCTTGGACTAGCTAACAATGAGCAGTTCTTC
d_gene: TRBD1; v_gene: TRBV5-6; abundance: few; j_gene: TRBJ1-1; CDR3aa: CASSLIVLGPGGRNTEAFF; CDR3nt: TGTGCCAGCAGCTTGATAGTTTTGGGCCCAGGGGGCCGAAACACTGAAGCTTTCTTT
d_gene: TRBD2; v_gene: TRBV18; abundance: many; j_gene: TRBJ2-2; CDR3aa: CASSPTSSGWNTGELFF; CDR3nt: TGTGCCAGCTCACCAACCTCTAGCGGATGGAACACCGGGGAGCTGTTTTTT
d_gene: TRBD1; v_gene: TRBV12-3/TRBV12-4; abundance: few; j_gene: TRBJ2-7; CDR3aa: CASRDLSGTGYEQYF; CDR3nt: TGTGCCAGCAGAGATCTAAGTGGGACAGGGTACGAGCAGTACTTC
d_gene: TRBD1; v_gene: TRBV28; abundance: many; j_gene: TRBJ1-5; CDR3aa: CASSHGQVHQPQHF; CDR3nt: TGTGCCAGCAGTCACGGACAGGTTCATCAGCCCCAGCATTTT
d_gene: TRBD1; v_gene: TRBV12-5; abundance: many; j_gene: TRBJ2-7; CDR3aa: CASGLVPLGQGAQYEQYF; CDR3nt: TGTGCTAGTGGTTTGGTACCCCTGGGACAGGGGGCGCAGTACGAGCAGTACTTC
d_gene: NA; v_gene: TRBV11-3; abundance: few; j_gene: TRBJ1-2; CDR3aa: CASGEVQNGGYTF; CDR3nt: TGTGCCAGTGGGGAGGTACAGAACGGTGGCTACACCTTC
d_gene: NA; v_gene: TRBV6-1; abundance: many; j_gene: TRBJ1-1; CDR3aa: CASMVEGFGFGAFF; CDR3nt: TGTGCCAGCATGGTGGAGGGGTTCGGATTTGGAGCTTTCTTT
d_gene: NA; v_gene: TRBV20-1; abundance: many; j_gene: TRBJ2-5; CDR3aa: CSAFGGSGETQYF; CDR3nt: TGCAGTGCCTTCGGAGGCAGCGGAGAGACCCAGTACTTC
d_gene: TRBD2; v_gene: TRBV20-1; abundance: many; j_gene: TRBJ2-7; CDR3aa: CSARGEAGGGEQYF; CDR3nt: TGCAGTGCTAGAGGGGAAGCGGGAGGTGGCGAGCAGTACTTC
d_gene: NA; v_gene: TRBV6-1; abundance: few; j_gene: TRBJ1-5; CDR3aa: CASSEASGVGQNQPQHF; CDR3nt: TGTGCCAGCAGTGAAGCTAGCGGGGTAGGACAGAATCAGCCCCAGCATTTT
d_gene: NA; v_gene: TRBV20-1; abundance: many; j_gene: TRBJ2-3; CDR3aa: CSAITRDSTDTQYF; CDR3nt: TGCAGTGCCATAACCCGGGACAGCACAGATACGCAGTATTTT
d_gene: NA; v_gene: TRBV5-6; abundance: few; j_gene: TRBJ2-7; CDR3aa: CASSPYARGTSDEQYF; CDR3nt: TGTGCCAGCAGCCCCTACGCTCGGGGGACAAGCGACGAGCAGTACTTC
d_gene: TRBD2; v_gene: TRBV5-1; abundance: few; j_gene: TRBJ2-7; CDR3aa: CASSVDQLAGGLWSSYEQYF; CDR3nt: TGCGCCAGCAGCGTGGACCAACTAGCGGGAGGGCTGTGGAGCTCCTACGAGCAGTACTTC
d_gene: NA; v_gene: TRBV9; abundance: few; j_gene: TRBJ2-1; CDR3aa: CASRGGTDQNNEQFF; CDR3nt: TGTGCCAGCAGAGGCGGGACTGACCAGAACAATGAGCAGTTCTTC
d_gene: NA; v_gene: TRBV4-3; abundance: NA; j_gene: TRBJ2-3; CDR3aa: CASSQDWAQGGLITDTQYF; CDR3nt: TGCGCCAGCAGCCAAGATTGGGCGCAAGGGGGACTCATCACAGATACGCAGTATTTT
d_gene: TRBD2; v_gene: TRBV5-1; abundance: many; j_gene: TRBJ2-1; CDR3aa: CASSPGLAGEGEQFF; CDR3nt: TGCGCCAGCAGCCCCGGACTAGCGGGAGAGGGGGAGCAGTTCTTC
d_gene: TRBD1; v_gene: TRBV20-1; abundance: many; j_gene: TRBJ2-3; CDR3aa: CSAKTGGATDTQYF; CDR3nt: TGCAGTGCTAAGACAGGGGGCGCGACAGATACGCAGTATTTT
d_gene: NA; v_gene: TRBV7-9; abundance: many; j_gene: TRBJ2-7; CDR3aa: CASSLHNLARKGSYEQYF; CDR3nt: TGTGCCAGCAGCTTACATAATCTGGCCCGCAAGGGTTCCTACGAGCAGTACTTC
d_gene: TRBD2; v_gene: TRBV6-2/TRBV6-3; abundance: many; j_gene: TRBJ2-3; CDR3aa: CASSKPGLAGVDTQYF; CDR3nt: TGTGCCAGCAGCAAACCGGGACTAGCGGGAGTTGATACGCAGTATTTT
d_gene: TRBD1; v_gene: TRBV6-2/TRBV6-3; abundance: NA; j_gene: TRBJ1-5; CDR3aa: CASSAGGGPQRF; CDR3nt: TGTGCCAGCAGCGCAGGGGGGGGGCCCCAGCGTTTT
d_gene: TRBD2; v_gene: TRBV19; abundance: NA; j_gene: TRBJ2-3; CDR3aa: CASSPLDGTSGRAARRDTQYF; CDR3nt: TGTGCCAGTAGCCCGCTGGACGGGACTAGCGGGAGGGCCGCGAGAAGAGATACGCAGTATTTT
d_gene: NA; v_gene: TRBV20-1; abundance: NA; j_gene: TRBJ1-6; CDR3aa: CSAIRSSYNSPLHF; CDR3nt: TGCAGTGCCATCCGGAGCTCCTATAATTCACCCCTCCACTTT
d_gene: NA; v_gene: TRBV20-1; abundance: many; j_gene: TRBJ2-1; CDR3aa: CSALKVKSYNEQFF; CDR3nt: TGCAGTGCACTCAAAGTGAAGTCCTACAATGAGCAGTTCTTC
d_gene: NA; v_gene: TRBV7-2; abundance: many; j_gene: TRBJ1-5; CDR3aa: CASSLGSGRNQPQHF; CDR3nt: TGTGCCAGCAGCTTAGGTTCGGGACGCAATCAGCCCCAGCATTTT
d_gene: TRBD1; v_gene: TRBV11-3; abundance: many; j_gene: TRBJ2-1; CDR3aa: CASSLGSGTGEDNEQFF; CDR3nt: TGTGCCAGCAGCTTAGGATCCGGGACAGGGGAGGACAATGAGCAGTTCTTC
d_gene: TRBD2; v_gene: TRBV28; abundance: many; j_gene: TRBJ2-7; CDR3aa: CASRETSGSSYEQYF; CDR3nt: TGTGCCAGCAGAGAGACTAGCGGGAGTTCCTACGAGCAGTACTTC